This T cell receptor (beta chain) is drawn from a study of shared clonotypes between healthy human individuals. The assay used deep level. TCRdb keeps only in-frame clones here, not all; method: immunoSEQ multiplex PCR. The data hold roughly 490,000 clones, with roughly 78% observed a single time. A word on this clone: Its antigen remains unknown.

The CDR3 length is 15 residues. The V end lost 3 bases, the J end lost 0 bases, and 11 bases lay between the germline ends. From germline, CDR1 is MDHEN and CDR2 SYDVKM. Broader study findings: The small donor group covered limited genetic and exposure diversity.

The receptor was derived from a woman aged 40 to 50 in good health. Some clones in this sample may be carry-over from other donors' samples. The sample consisted of PBMCs. The chain is built from TRBV28 and TRBJ1-2; D is undetermined. CDR3 in amino acids: CASSLLSQANYGYTF. CDR3 nucleotide sequence: TGTGCCAGCAGTTTGCTCAGCCAAGCTAACTATGGCTACACCTTC.